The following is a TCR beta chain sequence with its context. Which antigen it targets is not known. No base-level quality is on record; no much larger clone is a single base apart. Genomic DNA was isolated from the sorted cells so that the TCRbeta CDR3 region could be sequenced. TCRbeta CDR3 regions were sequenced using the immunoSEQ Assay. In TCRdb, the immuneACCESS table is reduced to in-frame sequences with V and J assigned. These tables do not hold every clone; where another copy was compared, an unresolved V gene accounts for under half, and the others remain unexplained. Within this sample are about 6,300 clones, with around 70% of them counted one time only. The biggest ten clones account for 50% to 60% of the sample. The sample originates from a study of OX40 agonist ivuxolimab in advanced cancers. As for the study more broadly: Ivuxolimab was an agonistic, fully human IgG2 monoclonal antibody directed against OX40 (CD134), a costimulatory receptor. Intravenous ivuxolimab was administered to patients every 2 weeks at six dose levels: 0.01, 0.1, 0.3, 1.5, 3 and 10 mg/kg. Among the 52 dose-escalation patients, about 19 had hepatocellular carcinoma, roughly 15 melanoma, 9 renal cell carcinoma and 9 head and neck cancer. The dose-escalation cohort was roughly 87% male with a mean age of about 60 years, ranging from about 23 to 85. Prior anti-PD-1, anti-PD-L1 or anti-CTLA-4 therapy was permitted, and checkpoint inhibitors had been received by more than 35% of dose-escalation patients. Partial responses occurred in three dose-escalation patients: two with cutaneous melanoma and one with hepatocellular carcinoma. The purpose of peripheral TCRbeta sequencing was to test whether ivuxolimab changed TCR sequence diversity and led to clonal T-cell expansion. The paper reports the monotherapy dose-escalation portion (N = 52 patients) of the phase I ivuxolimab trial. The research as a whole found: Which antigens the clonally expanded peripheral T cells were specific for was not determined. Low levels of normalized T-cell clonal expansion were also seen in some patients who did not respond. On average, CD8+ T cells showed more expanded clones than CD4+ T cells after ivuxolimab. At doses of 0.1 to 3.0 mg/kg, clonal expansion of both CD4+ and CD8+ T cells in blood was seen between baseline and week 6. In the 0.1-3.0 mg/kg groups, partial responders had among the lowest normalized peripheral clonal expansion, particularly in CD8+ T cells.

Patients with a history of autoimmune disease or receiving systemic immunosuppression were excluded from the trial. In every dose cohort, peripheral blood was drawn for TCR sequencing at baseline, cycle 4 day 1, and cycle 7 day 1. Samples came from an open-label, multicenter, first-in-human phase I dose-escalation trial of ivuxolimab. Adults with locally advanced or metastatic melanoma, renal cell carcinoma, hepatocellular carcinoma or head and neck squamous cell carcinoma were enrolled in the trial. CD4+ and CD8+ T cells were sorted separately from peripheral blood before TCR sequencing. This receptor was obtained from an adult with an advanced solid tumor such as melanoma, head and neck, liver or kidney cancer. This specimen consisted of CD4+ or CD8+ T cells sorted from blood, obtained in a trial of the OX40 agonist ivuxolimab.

The nucleotide sequence is given as TGTGCCAGCAGCCCTCCTTGGGGACACCCTAATGAGCAGTTCTTC. The encoded protein is CASSPPWGHPNEQFF. The rearrangement combines TRBV9 with TRBJ2-1; TRBD1 is possibly the D segment (6 matching bases). Sequences SGDLS (CDR1) and YYNGEE (CDR2) are obtained from the germline V gene. The germline ends are 18 bases apart after V is trimmed by 4 bases and J by 7 bases. The cysteine opens and the phenylalanine closes a CDR3 of 15 amino acids. CDR3 DNA is the only sequence kept; it has 45 bases, read in frame from the first base.